This T cell receptor beta chain was captured in a study of blood T cell repertoires in COVID-19. Overall study context: PBMCs, B-cell-depleted T cells, or T cells provided the cDNA or gDNA that made up the material.

Germline loops: CDR1 SGHTA, CDR2 FQGNSA. Trimming removed 4 bases from V and 9 bases from J; junction bases left unmatched: 7. The CDR3 length is 14 residues. Authors' analysis steps: Quantification of nucleated cells was approximated via reference gene primer amplification. The repertoire was sequenced with immunoSEQ multiplex PCR; TCRdb's copy has only in-frame clones and lacks some. The V and J calls and clone size were taken over from that table, and D and trimming were inferred from the DNA. The top ten hold about 5% of the sample, which has approximately 70,000 clones, approximately 90% seen once.

The rearrangement uses TRBV7-2 and TRBJ2-1; TRBD2 aligns across 9 bases. This clonotype was obtained from a woman aged 60-75 years with active COVID-19. The sequencing input was peripheral blood. CDR3 loop: CASSWRSGRTEQFF. CDR3 sequence (DNA): TGTGCCAGCAGCTGGAGGAGCGGGAGGACTGAGCAGTTCTTC.